Sequencing of this T cell receptor beta chain was carried out in a study of blood T cell repertoires in COVID-19. Overall study: COVID-19 samples collected from the United States, Italy and Spain covered acute and convalescent phases. T cells, B-cell-depleted T cells, or PBMCs provided the cDNA or gDNA that served as material.

The CDR3 consists of 12 residues. Germline CDR1 and CDR2: ENHRY and SYGVKD. Trimming removed 7 bases from V and 3 bases from J; junction bases left unmatched: 3. Original processing methods: Amplified reference gene primers provided the basis for estimating nucleated cell counts. Sequenced by immunoSEQ multiplex PCR; TCRdb stores in-frame clones only, minus some. The D gene and trimming were derived from the DNA, and the V and J assignments and clone size from that table. The repertoire holds 35,000 to 50,000 clones, around 79% seen once, with 23% in the top ten. This receptor was taken from a woman aged 55-70 years with acute or convalescent COVID-19. Sequencing input: peripheral blood. V gene TRBV10-3 combines with J gene TRBJ2-7; TRBD1 aligns across 7 bases. The DNA of the CDR3 is TGTGCCATCAAAGGGGACAGCTACGAGCAGTACTTC. Encoded protein: CAIKGDSYEQYF.